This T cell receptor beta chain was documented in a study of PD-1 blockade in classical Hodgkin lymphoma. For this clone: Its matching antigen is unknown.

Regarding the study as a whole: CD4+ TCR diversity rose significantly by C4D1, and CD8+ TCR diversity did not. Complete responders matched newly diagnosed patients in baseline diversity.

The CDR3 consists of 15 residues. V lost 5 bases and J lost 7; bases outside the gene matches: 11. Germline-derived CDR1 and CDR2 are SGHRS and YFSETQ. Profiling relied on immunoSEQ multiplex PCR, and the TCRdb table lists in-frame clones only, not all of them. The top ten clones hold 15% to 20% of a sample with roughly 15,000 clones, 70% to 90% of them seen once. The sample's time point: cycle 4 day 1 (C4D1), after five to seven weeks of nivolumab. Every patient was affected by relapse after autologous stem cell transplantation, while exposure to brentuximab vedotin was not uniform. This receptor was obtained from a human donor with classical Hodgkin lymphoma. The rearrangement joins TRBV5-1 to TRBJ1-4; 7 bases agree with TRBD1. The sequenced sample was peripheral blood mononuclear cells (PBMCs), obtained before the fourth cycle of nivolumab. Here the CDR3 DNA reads TGCGCCAGCAGTCCCCGTGGAGGGGGCGCTGAAAAACTGTTTTTT. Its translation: CASSPRGGGAEKLFF.